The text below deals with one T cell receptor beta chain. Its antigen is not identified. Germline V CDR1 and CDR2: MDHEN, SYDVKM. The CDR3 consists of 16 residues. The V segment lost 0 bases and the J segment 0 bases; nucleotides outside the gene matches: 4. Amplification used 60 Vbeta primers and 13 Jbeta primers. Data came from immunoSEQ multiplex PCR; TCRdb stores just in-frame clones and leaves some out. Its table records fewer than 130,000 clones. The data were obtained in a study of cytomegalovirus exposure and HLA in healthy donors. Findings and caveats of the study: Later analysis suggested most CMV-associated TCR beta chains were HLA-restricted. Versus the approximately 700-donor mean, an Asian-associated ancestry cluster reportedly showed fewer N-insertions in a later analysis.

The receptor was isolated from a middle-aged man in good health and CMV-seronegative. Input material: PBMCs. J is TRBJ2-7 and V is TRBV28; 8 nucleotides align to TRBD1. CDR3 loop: CASSLWGQAPSYEQYF. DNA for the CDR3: TGTGCCAGCAGTTTATGGGGACAGGCACCCTCCTACGAGCAGTACTTC.